These T cell receptor beta chains were read from a single sample in a study of blood T cell repertoires in COVID-19. Here immunoSEQ multiplex PCR was the method, and the copy in TCRdb shows in-frame clones only, minus some. The table shows about 190,000 clones, with about 78% occurring only once. The sequenced sample consisted of PBMCs or T cells enriched from blood (not recorded which). These receptors were obtained from a woman between 45 and 65 years old who had recovered from COVID-19. Each CDR3 is given with its conserved first and last residue. A D gene is named only where the DNA matches it firmly. Rows give clone size only sometimes, using once, few, many, or a class for an expanded clone.

cdr3_nt: TGCGCCAGCAGCCTGGGACAGCTTGCGGAAAAACTGTTTTTT; cdr3_aa: CASSLGQLAEKLFF; clone_size: -; v_call: TRBV5-1; j_call: TRBJ1-4; cdr3_length: 14; d_call: TRBD1
cdr3_nt: TGTGCCAGCGACAGGGGGACCGGGGAGCTGTTTTTT; cdr3_aa: CASDRGTGELFF; clone_size: -; v_call: TRBV11-3; j_call: TRBJ2-2; cdr3_length: 12; d_call: TRBD1
cdr3_nt: TGCGCCAGCAGCTTGAGCGGGAGTTCCTACAATGAGCAGTTCTTC; cdr3_aa: CASSLSGSSYNEQFF; clone_size: -; v_call: TRBV5-1; j_call: TRBJ2-1; cdr3_length: 15; d_call: TRBD2
cdr3_nt: TGTGCCAGCAGAAGGGGGCAACAGGGACCCCCCACCTTC; cdr3_aa: CASRRGQQGPPTF; clone_size: -; v_call: TRBV5-5; j_call: TRBJ1-2; cdr3_length: 13; d_call: TRBD1
cdr3_nt: TGTGCCAGCATTGCGGCGGTCGGTGGTCAGCCCCAGCATTTT; cdr3_aa: CASIAAVGGQPQHF; clone_size: -; v_call: TRBV28; j_call: TRBJ1-5; cdr3_length: 14; d_call: -
cdr3_nt: TGTGCCAGCAGTTACACCCCGGCTAGTTCCCCCGAGCAGTACTTC; cdr3_aa: CASSYTPASSPEQYF; clone_size: few; v_call: TRBV6-5; j_call: TRBJ2-7; cdr3_length: 15; d_call: -
cdr3_nt: TGTGCCAGCAGTAGGACTTCATCCTACAATGAACAGTTCTTC; cdr3_aa: CASSRTSSYNEQFF; clone_size: -; v_call: TRBV2; j_call: TRBJ2-1; cdr3_length: 14; d_call: -
cdr3_nt: TGTGCCAGCAGCCCGACTTCCTCCGGGGAGCTGTTTTTT; cdr3_aa: CASSPTSSGELFF; clone_size: -; v_call: TRBV11-2; j_call: TRBJ2-2; cdr3_length: 13; d_call: -
cdr3_nt: TGTGCCAGCAGTCCAGGGGGCGCTTTCTATGGCTACACCTTC; cdr3_aa: CASSPGGAFYGYTF; clone_size: -; v_call: TRBV28; j_call: TRBJ1-2; cdr3_length: 14; d_call: TRBD1
cdr3_nt: TGCGCCAGCAGCTTGCCTGATAGCGGGAGGGAGTCCTACAATGAGCAGTTCTTC; cdr3_aa: CASSLPDSGRESYNEQFF; clone_size: -; v_call: TRBV5-1; j_call: TRBJ2-1; cdr3_length: 18; d_call: TRBD2
cdr3_nt: TGTGCCAGCAGCCCTCATAAGGCCGGGAGGGGTTCAAGCTCCTACAATGAGCAGTTCTTC; cdr3_aa: CASSPHKAGRGSSSYNEQFF; clone_size: few; v_call: TRBV7-6; j_call: TRBJ2-1; cdr3_length: 20; d_call: TRBD2
cdr3_nt: TGCGCCAGCAGCTTGGAAGGTCAGGCCGGAGGGACCCAGTACTTC; cdr3_aa: CASSLEGQAGGTQYF; clone_size: -; v_call: TRBV5-1; j_call: TRBJ2-5; cdr3_length: 15; d_call: -
cdr3_nt: TGTGCCAGCAGTCTCTCGACAGGGGCGAACACTGAAGCTTTCTTT; cdr3_aa: CASSLSTGANTEAFF; clone_size: -; v_call: TRBV28; j_call: TRBJ1-1; cdr3_length: 15; d_call: TRBD1
cdr3_nt: TGTGCCAGCAGTTACTCGGGACAGGGGGCGAACGAGCAGTACTTC; cdr3_aa: CASSYSGQGANEQYF; clone_size: once; v_call: TRBV6-5; j_call: TRBJ2-7; cdr3_length: 15; d_call: TRBD1
cdr3_nt: TGTGCCAGCAGCTTCTCGGTCTCAGCCGGAGACAATGAGCAGTTCTTC; cdr3_aa: CASSFSVSAGDNEQFF; clone_size: -; v_call: TRBV11-3; j_call: TRBJ2-1; cdr3_length: 16; d_call: -
cdr3_nt: TGTGCCAGCACTCCAGGGAACGAGCAGTACTTC; cdr3_aa: CASTPGNEQYF; clone_size: -; v_call: TRBV12-3/TRBV12-4; j_call: TRBJ2-7; cdr3_length: 11; d_call: -
cdr3_nt: TGTGCCAGCAGCTTCGACAGGGTGGCATCACCCCTCCACTTT; cdr3_aa: CASSFDRVASPLHF; clone_size: -; v_call: TRBV7-2; j_call: TRBJ1-6; cdr3_length: 14; d_call: TRBD1
cdr3_nt: TGTGCCAGCTCCTCAAGGTATAGAGCAAACCGGGACACGAAAGAGACCCAGTACTTC; cdr3_aa: CASSSRYRANRDTKETQYF; clone_size: -; v_call: TRBV27; j_call: TRBJ2-5; cdr3_length: 19; d_call: -
cdr3_nt: TGTGCCAGCTCACCACCGTGGGCGGGACAGCCTAACTATGGCTACACCTTC; cdr3_aa: CASSPPWAGQPNYGYTF; clone_size: -; v_call: TRBV18; j_call: TRBJ1-2; cdr3_length: 17; d_call: TRBD1
cdr3_nt: TGTGCCAGCTCACCACCGGTTTGGGCGGGAGAGGAGACAGATACGCAGTATTTT; cdr3_aa: CASSPPVWAGEETDTQYF; clone_size: -; v_call: TRBV18; j_call: TRBJ2-3; cdr3_length: 18; d_call: TRBD2
cdr3_nt: TGTGCCAGCAGTTTAAATGAGTACGAGCAGTACTTC; cdr3_aa: CASSLNEYEQYF; clone_size: -; v_call: TRBV12-3/TRBV12-4; j_call: TRBJ2-7; cdr3_length: 12; d_call: -
cdr3_nt: TGTGCCAGCAGCACCCGGACAGGGTACAATGAGCAGTTCTTC; cdr3_aa: CASSTRTGYNEQFF; clone_size: -; v_call: TRBV7-8; j_call: TRBJ2-1; cdr3_length: 14; d_call: TRBD1
cdr3_nt: TGTGCCAGCAGCTTAGATACGGTAGCTAAGGAGCAGTACTTC; cdr3_aa: CASSLDTVAKEQYF; clone_size: -; v_call: TRBV11-2; j_call: TRBJ2-7; cdr3_length: 14; d_call: -
cdr3_nt: TGCGCCAGCAGCCAATCGGGACTAGCGGGATACGCGATCTACGAGCAGTACTTC; cdr3_aa: CASSQSGLAGYAIYEQYF; clone_size: -; v_call: TRBV4-3; j_call: TRBJ2-7; cdr3_length: 18; d_call: TRBD2
cdr3_nt: TGCGCCAGCAGCTTGATGTCAGTGAACACCGGGGAGCTGTTTTTT; cdr3_aa: CASSLMSVNTGELFF; clone_size: -; v_call: TRBV5-1; j_call: TRBJ2-2; cdr3_length: 15; d_call: -
cdr3_nt: TGTGCCAGCTCACCACCGGGGGCGAGCACAGATACGCAGTATTTT; cdr3_aa: CASSPPGASTDTQYF; clone_size: -; v_call: TRBV18; j_call: TRBJ2-3; cdr3_length: 15; d_call: -
cdr3_nt: TGTGCCAGCAGTCCACGGGGGGGCGCAGCAAACACTGAAGCTTTCTTT; cdr3_aa: CASSPRGGAANTEAFF; clone_size: -; v_call: TRBV5-6; j_call: TRBJ1-1; cdr3_length: 16; d_call: -
cdr3_nt: TGTGCCTGGGAAGGGGGTCCCGGCGAAAAACTGTTTTTT; cdr3_aa: CAWEGGPGEKLFF; clone_size: -; v_call: TRBV30; j_call: TRBJ1-4; cdr3_length: 13; d_call: -
cdr3_nt: TGTGCCAGCAGCCGTGGGACTAGCGGACCCTACGAGCAGTACTTC; cdr3_aa: CASSRGTSGPYEQYF; clone_size: -; v_call: TRBV3-1/TRBV3-2; j_call: TRBJ2-7; cdr3_length: 15; d_call: TRBD2
cdr3_nt: TGCGCCAGCAGCTTGGCTACTCTCGTAGCGAGAGGGGAGCTGTTTTTT; cdr3_aa: CASSLATLVARGELFF; clone_size: few; v_call: TRBV5-1; j_call: TRBJ2-2; cdr3_length: 16; d_call: -
cdr3_nt: TGTGCCAGCAGCGTCCGACAGGGCGGGTACGAGCAGTACTTC; cdr3_aa: CASSVRQGGYEQYF; clone_size: -; v_call: TRBV9; j_call: TRBJ2-7; cdr3_length: 14; d_call: TRBD1
cdr3_nt: TGTGCCAGCAGCGCCGTAGCGGGAGGAAACACCGGGGAGCTGTTTTTT; cdr3_aa: CASSAVAGGNTGELFF; clone_size: -; v_call: TRBV7-9; j_call: TRBJ2-2; cdr3_length: 16; d_call: TRBD2
cdr3_nt: TGTGCCAGTCGACAGGGTATGGGAAGCACTGAAGCTTTCTTT; cdr3_aa: CASRQGMGSTEAFF; clone_size: -; v_call: TRBV3-1/TRBV3-2; j_call: TRBJ1-1; cdr3_length: 14; d_call: TRBD1
cdr3_nt: TGTGCCAGCAGTTTTACTCGAGCGGGCGCTTACAATGAGCAGTTCTTC; cdr3_aa: CASSFTRAGAYNEQFF; clone_size: -; v_call: TRBV28; j_call: TRBJ2-1; cdr3_length: 16; d_call: -
cdr3_nt: TGTGCCTGGAGTTTTAGAATGGGCAGGGACACCGGGGAGCTGTTTTTT; cdr3_aa: CAWSFRMGRDTGELFF; clone_size: -; v_call: TRBV30; j_call: TRBJ2-2; cdr3_length: 16; d_call: -
cdr3_nt: TGTGCCAGCAGACGCTCTTTGGTGACAGGGGGCAATCAGCCCCAGCATTTT; cdr3_aa: CASRRSLVTGGNQPQHF; clone_size: few; v_call: TRBV2; j_call: TRBJ1-5; cdr3_length: 17; d_call: TRBD1
cdr3_nt: TGTGCCAGCAGTTTACGGGGATCTCAGCCCCAGCATTTT; cdr3_aa: CASSLRGSQPQHF; clone_size: -; v_call: TRBV27; j_call: TRBJ1-5; cdr3_length: 13; d_call: -
cdr3_nt: TGTGCCTGGAGTAACCGCCTGGGGGGGCCCCAGCATTTT; cdr3_aa: CAWSNRLGGPQHF; clone_size: -; v_call: TRBV30; j_call: TRBJ1-5; cdr3_length: 13; d_call: -
cdr3_nt: TGCGCCAGCACCGACTTTAGCGGATTCACAGATACGCAGTATTTT; cdr3_aa: CASTDFSGFTDTQYF; clone_size: -; v_call: TRBV5-1; j_call: TRBJ2-3; cdr3_length: 15; d_call: -
cdr3_nt: TGTGCCAGTAGTCGGAAATGGGGGGGGCCGAATGAGCAGTTCTTC; cdr3_aa: CASSRKWGGPNEQFF; clone_size: -; v_call: TRBV19; j_call: TRBJ2-1; cdr3_length: 15; d_call: -
cdr3_nt: TGTGCCAGTAGTCTGGGACTAGCATTTAATGAGCAGTTCTTC; cdr3_aa: CASSLGLAFNEQFF; clone_size: many; v_call: TRBV19; j_call: TRBJ2-1; cdr3_length: 14; d_call: TRBD2
cdr3_nt: TGTGCCAGCAGTTTACCGGGACAAATAAACACTGAAGCTTTCTTT; cdr3_aa: CASSLPGQINTEAFF; clone_size: -; v_call: TRBV28; j_call: TRBJ1-1; cdr3_length: 15; d_call: -
cdr3_nt: TGTGCCAGCAGCTCCTTTTACGAGCAGTACTTC; cdr3_aa: CASSSFYEQYF; clone_size: -; v_call: TRBV7-9; j_call: TRBJ2-7; cdr3_length: 11; d_call: -
cdr3_nt: TGTGCCAGCAGCCAGGACAGATCGAACACTGAAGCTTTCTTT; cdr3_aa: CASSQDRSNTEAFF; clone_size: -; v_call: TRBV4-2; j_call: TRBJ1-1; cdr3_length: 14; d_call: -
cdr3_nt: TGTGCCAGCAGTTTGACATCAATAGGAATCACAGATACGCAGTATTTT; cdr3_aa: CASSLTSIGITDTQYF; clone_size: -; v_call: TRBV6-5; j_call: TRBJ2-3; cdr3_length: 16; d_call: -
cdr3_nt: TGTGCCAGCAGCGTTGGAGCGGGAGGTGGGGAGACCCAGTACTTC; cdr3_aa: CASSVGAGGGETQYF; clone_size: -; v_call: TRBV9; j_call: TRBJ2-5; cdr3_length: 15; d_call: TRBD2
cdr3_nt: TGTGCCAGTAGTACGGATAGCGGGATCCTCCTCTTC; cdr3_aa: CASSTDSGILLF; clone_size: -; v_call: TRBV19; j_call: TRBJ2-7; cdr3_length: 12; d_call: TRBD2
cdr3_nt: TGTGCCAGCTCACCGGGCAGGGAAGCAGATACGCAGTATTTT; cdr3_aa: CASSPGREADTQYF; clone_size: -; v_call: TRBV18; j_call: TRBJ2-3; cdr3_length: 14; d_call: -